The source of this TCR beta chain is a study of early T cells in non-severe SARS-CoV-2 infection. Study-level results: VDJdb matching, biased toward anti-spike CD8 responses, missed private and CD4 specificities.

Individual cDNA molecules each received unique molecular identifiers attached to them. TCRdb itself ran the 5' RACE reads through MiXCR, one entry per CDR3 protein. The sample records 70,000 to 85,000 distinct CDR3 sequences, less than 15% being singletons. The CDR3 consists of 16 residues. Trimming at V came to 5 bases and at J to 5 bases, leaving 8 bases not matched to a gene. Germline-derived CDR1 and CDR2 are SGHAT and FQNNGV. This clonotype was counted ten times or more. Its cognate antigen is unknown. The clonotype comes from an adult who was a healthcare worker with PCR-confirmed SARS-CoV-2 infection or an uninfected control (not recorded which). The source material was whole blood. V and J are TRBV11-2 and TRBJ2-1; 11 positions agree with TRBD2. As DNA, the CDR3 is TGTGCCAGCAGCCCCTCATCGACTAGCGGGAACAATGAGCAGTTCTTC. This codes for CASSPSSTSGNNEQFF.